The 30 T cell receptor beta chains in this list originate from one sample, sequenced in a study of monozygotic twins with inflammatory bowel disease. TCRdb reprocessed the 5' RACE reads, keeping one entry per CDR3 protein, no DNA. The sample table includes 300,000 to 350,000 distinct CDR3 sequences. Sequencing was performed on blood. The receptors stem from a human donor with ulcerative colitis or Crohn's disease, or a healthy co-twin of an affected twin (not recorded which).

This rearrangement joins TRBV12-3 or TRBV12-4 to TRBJ2-7; TCRdb outputs TRBD1, but without DNA this stays unchecked. The CDR3 totals 15 residues. The CDR3: CASRTQGPTTGEQYF.

This chain links TRBV20-1 with TRBJ1-1; TCRdb proposes TRBD1, but this gene call is untestable without DNA. The germline CDR1 and CDR2 sequences are DFQATT and SNEGSKA (reference sequence). The CDR3 extends over 13 amino acids. The CDR3: CSAPRRGSNEAFF.

The chain has TRBV4-3 and TRBJ2-2; TCRdb's D gene call, TRBD2, goes unchecked for lack of DNA. Germline V gives CDR1 LGHNA, CDR2 YSLEER. This CDR3 region has 15 residues. CDR3 loop: CASSQAGGPPGELFF.

The chain combines TRBV28 with TRBJ2-5; the D gene TCRdb calls, TRBD1, cannot be checked with no DNA. From germline, CDR1 is MDHEN and CDR2 SYDVKM. The CDR3 covers 14 residues. The CDR3 sequence is CASSFPGAGETQYF.

The chain recombines TRBV28 with TRBJ1-2; the TRBD1 assignment by TCRdb is unverifiable without DNA. This CDR3 has 12 residues. Germline V gene data show CDR1 as MDHEN and CDR2 as SYDVKM. The CDR3 is CASEQGDYGYTF.

V and J are TRBV29-1 and TRBJ1-1; no DNA is available, so the TRBD1 call from TCRdb remains unchecked. The CDR3 is made up of 12 amino acids. Germline values: CDR1 SQVTM, CDR2 ANQGSEA. The CDR3 protein is CSFSIQGAAAFF.

This sequence joins TRBV5-6 and TRBJ1-1. Germline CDR1 SGHDT, CDR2 YYEEEE. The CDR3 contains 11 residues. The CDR3 loop is CASRWGTEAFF.

The chain is built from TRBV20-1 and TRBJ1-5. In germline, CDR1 is DFQATT, CDR2 SNEGSKA (reference sequence). This CDR3 is built from 13 residues. The CDR3: CSASYRPNQPQHF.

The chain carries TRBV4-2 and TRBJ1-2; without DNA, the TCRdb call of TRBD1 cannot be checked. Germline V gene data show CDR1 as LGHNA and CDR2 as YNFKEQ. The CDR3 has 15 amino acids. The CDR3 sequence: CASSQDDSYGDGYTF.

The chain combines TRBV6-2 or TRBV6-3 with TRBJ2-2; the D gene TCRdb calls, TRBD1, cannot be checked with no DNA. The CDR3 extends over 13 amino acids. The germline CDR1 and CDR2 sequences are MNHEY and SVGEGT. CDR3 loop: CASNYREAGELFF.

The genes are TRBV3-1 and TRBJ2-7. Germline CDR1 and CDR2: LGHDT and YNNKEL (reference sequence). The CDR3 sequence is 13 residues long. The CDR3 sequence: CASSRAGSYEQYF.

The chain uses TRBV7-3 and TRBJ1-2; TCRdb indicates TRBD1, and absent DNA this call remains unverified. Germline V gene data show CDR1 as SGHTA and CDR2 as FQGTGA. The CDR3 is 15 amino acids. CDR3 residues: CASSLTGQGYYGYTF. The variable domain in full, with the rest retrieved from reference TRBV7-3 and TRBJ1-2, is GAGVSQTPSNKVTEKGKYVELRCDPISGHTALYWYRQSLGQGPEFLIYFQGTGAADDSGLPNDRFFAVRPEGSVSTLKIQRTERGDSAVYLCASSLTGQGYYGYTFGSGTRLTVV.

The gene calls are TRBV7-2 and TRBJ2-7; TCRdb's D call of TRBD1 is untestable without DNA. The length of the CDR3 is 12 residues. The V gene's germline CDR1 is SGHTA and CDR2 FQGNSA. The CDR3 protein is CASSLDRFEQYF.

This chain joins TRBV5-1 and TRBJ1-5; the D call from TCRdb, TRBD1, cannot be confirmed without DNA. This CDR3 has 15 residues. Germline V gene data show CDR1 as SGHRS and CDR2 as YFSETQ. CDR3 sequence: CASSLDGMPNQPQHF. Together with reference TRBV5-1 and TRBJ1-5, the CDR3 gives the full variable domain: KAGVTQTPRYLIKTRGQQVTLSCSPISGHRSVSWYQQTPGQGLQFLFEYFSETQRNKGNFPGRFSGRQFSNSRSEMNVSTLELGDSALYLCASSLDGMPNQPQHFGDGTRLSIL.

V usage is TRBV6-5 and J usage is TRBJ2-3. Germline V gives CDR1 MNHEY, CDR2 SVGAGI. CDR3 length equals 13 residues. The chain's CDR3 is CASSYGTTDTQYF.

V and J are TRBV3-1 and TRBJ1-2; as DNA is missing, the TRBD1 call by TCRdb cannot be tested. CDR1 LGHDT and CDR2 YNNKEL come from the germline V gene (reference sequence). The length of the CDR3 is 14 residues. The CDR3 region is CASSQDSGHYGYTF.

This chain joins TRBV5-6 and TRBJ2-4; TCRdb's D call, TRBD1, is unchecked because there is no DNA. The length of the CDR3 is 15 residues. The V gene's germline CDR1 is SGHDT and CDR2 YYEEEE. The CDR3 sequence is CASKLGQVAKNIQYF.

The gene calls are TRBV12-3 or TRBV12-4 and TRBJ2-5; TCRdb returns TRBD2, unconfirmable since there is no DNA. This CDR3 is 17 amino acids long. The CDR3 sequence: CASSLGLTSGRGETQYF.

The gene calls are TRBV28 and TRBJ2-1; the TCRdb call, TRBD1, lacks DNA for checking. The V gene's germline CDR1 is MDHEN and CDR2 SYDVKM. The CDR3 consists of 18 residues. The chain's CDR3 is CASSTTAATGQLYNEQFF. Full variable domain (outside the CDR3, taken from reference TRBV28 and TRBJ2-1): DVKVTQSSRYLVKRTGEKVFLECVQDMDHENMFWYRQDPGLGLRLIYFSYDVKMKEKGDIPEGYSVSREKKERFSLILESASTNQTSMYLCASSTTAATGQLYNEQFFGPGTRLTVL.

The rearrangement uses TRBV12-3 or TRBV12-4 and TRBJ1-2; TCRdb outputs TRBD1, but without DNA this stays unchecked. The CDR3 covers 15 residues. This chain's CDR3 is CASSRTGGANYGYTF.

The CDR3 is CSAKRPGHTEAFF. The gene calls are TRBV20-1 and TRBJ1-1; TCRdb picks TRBD1, but there is no DNA to check that call. CDR1 is DFQATT, CDR2 SNEGSKA, per germline (reference sequence). The CDR3 has 13 residues.

The chain uses TRBV18 and TRBJ2-6; no DNA is available, so the TRBD1 call from TCRdb remains unchecked. This CDR3 spans 18 amino acids. CDR1 KGHSH and CDR2 LQKENI come from the germline V gene. This chain's CDR3 is CASSPPAGGLLWANVLTF.

This rearrangement joins TRBV5-6 to TRBJ1-5; lacking DNA, the TRBD1 call made by TCRdb goes unchecked. This CDR3 has 17 residues. The germline V gene encodes CDR1 SGHDT and CDR2 YYEEEE. CDR3 region: CASSSSDRKDSDQPQHF.

The CDR3 sequence: CASSAHRTNTEAFF. The rearrangement joins TRBV10-1 to TRBJ1-1. This CDR3 is 14 amino acids long. Germline V gene data show CDR1 as WNHNN and CDR2 as SYGVQD (reference sequence).

The chain has TRBV20-1 and TRBJ1-6. Looked up from germline, CDR1 is DFQATT and CDR2 is SNEGSKA (reference sequence). The CDR3 length is 14 residues. The CDR3 here is CSAFRDSGDSPLHF.

The J gene is TRBJ2-7, the V gene TRBV7-9. The CDR3 sequence is 15 residues long. Germline assignment: CDR1 SEHNR and CDR2 FQNEAQ (reference sequence). This chain's CDR3 is CASSLGSGRTYEQYF.

CDR3 in amino acids: CASSSGNRTLVDYGYTF. The rearrangement links TRBV5-4 to TRBJ1-2; TCRdb reports TRBD1, a call that lacks DNA to check it against. This CDR3 spans 17 amino acids. CDR1 and CDR2 (germline): SGHNT, YYREEE (reference sequence).

The chain uses TRBV28 and TRBJ2-3; TCRdb outputs TRBD1, but without DNA this stays unchecked. This CDR3 region has 15 residues. The germline CDR1 and CDR2 sequences are MDHEN and SYDVKM. The CDR3 loop reads CASLRVGQTLDTQYF.

The CDR3 is CASSASRGGGSHEQYF. The V call is TRBV12-3 or TRBV12-4, the J call TRBJ2-7; TCRdb's D call of TRBD2 is untestable without DNA. The CDR3 is made up of 16 amino acids.

The chain recombines TRBV20-1 with TRBJ2-1; no DNA is available, so the TRBD2 call from TCRdb remains unchecked. The CDR3 loop spans 18 amino acids. Germline CDR1 and CDR2: DFQATT and SNEGSKA (reference sequence). The CDR3 spells CSPLPPRWASGSGNEQFF.